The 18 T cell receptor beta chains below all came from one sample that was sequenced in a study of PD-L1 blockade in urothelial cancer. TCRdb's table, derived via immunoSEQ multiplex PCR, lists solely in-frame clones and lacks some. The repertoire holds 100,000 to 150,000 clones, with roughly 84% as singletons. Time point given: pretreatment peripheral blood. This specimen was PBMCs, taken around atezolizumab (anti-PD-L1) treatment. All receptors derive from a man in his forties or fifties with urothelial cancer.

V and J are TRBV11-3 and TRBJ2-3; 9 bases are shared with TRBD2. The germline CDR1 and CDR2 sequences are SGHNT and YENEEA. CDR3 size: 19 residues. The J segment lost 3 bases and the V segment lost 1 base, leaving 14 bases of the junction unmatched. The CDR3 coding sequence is TGTGCCAGCAGCTTAGGACCCCACTTAGCGGGAGAAACAACAGATACGCAGTATTTT. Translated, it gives CASSLGPHLAGETTDTQYF.

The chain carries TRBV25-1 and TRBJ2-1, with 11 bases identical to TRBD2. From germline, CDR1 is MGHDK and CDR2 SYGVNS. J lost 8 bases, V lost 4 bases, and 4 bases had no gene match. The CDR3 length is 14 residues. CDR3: CASSASGGLYEQFF. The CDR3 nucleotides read TGTGCCAGCAGTGCTAGCGGGGGGCTCTATGAGCAGTTCTTC.

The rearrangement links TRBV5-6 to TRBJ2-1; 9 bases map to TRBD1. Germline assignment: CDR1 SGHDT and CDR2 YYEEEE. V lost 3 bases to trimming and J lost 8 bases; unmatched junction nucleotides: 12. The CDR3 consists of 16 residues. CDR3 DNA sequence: TGTGCCAGCAGCTCCGGGGGAGGGACAGGGTTAGATGAGCAGTTCTTC. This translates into CASSSGGGTGLDEQFF. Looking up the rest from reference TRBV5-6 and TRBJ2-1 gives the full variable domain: DAGVTQSPTHLIKTRGQQVTLRCSPKSGHDTVSWYQQALGQGPQFIFQYYEEEERQRGNFPDRFSGHQFPNYSSELNVNALLLGDSALYLCASSSGGGTGLDEQFFGPGTRLTVL.

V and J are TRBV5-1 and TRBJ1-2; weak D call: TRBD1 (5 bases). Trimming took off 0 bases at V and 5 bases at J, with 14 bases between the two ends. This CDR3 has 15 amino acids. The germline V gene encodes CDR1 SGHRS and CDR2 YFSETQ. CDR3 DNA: TGCGCCAGCAGCTTGGACGCGGGGCAGAAGTATGGCTACACCTTC. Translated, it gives CASSLDAGQKYGYTF. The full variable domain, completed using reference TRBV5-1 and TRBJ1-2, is KAGVTQTPRYLIKTRGQQVTLSCSPISGHRSVSWYQQTPGQGLQFLFEYFSETQRNKGNFPGRFSGRQFSNSRSEMNVSTLELGDSALYLCASSLDAGQKYGYTFGSGTRLTVV.

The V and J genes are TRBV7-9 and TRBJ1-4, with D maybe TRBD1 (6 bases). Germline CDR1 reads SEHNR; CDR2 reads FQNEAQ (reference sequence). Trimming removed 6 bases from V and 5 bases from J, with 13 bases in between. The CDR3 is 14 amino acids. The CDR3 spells CASSEGVVNEKLFF. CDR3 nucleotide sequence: TGTGCCAGCAGTGAGGGGGTGGTGAATGAAAAACTGTTTTTT.

For the CDR3, the DNA is TGCGCCAGCAGCTCTGACCTCGGAGGTGGCACTGAAGCTTTCTTT. Encoded protein: CASSSDLGGGTEAFF. This chain connects TRBV5-1 to TRBJ1-1; D unresolved. Germline values: CDR1 SGHRS, CDR2 YFSETQ. V was trimmed by 3 bases and J by 4 bases, leaving 16 bases between them. CDR3 size: 15 residues. The whole variable domain, filled in from reference TRBV5-1 and TRBJ1-1, reads KAGVTQTPRYLIKTRGQQVTLSCSPISGHRSVSWYQQTPGQGLQFLFEYFSETQRNKGNFPGRFSGRQFSNSRSEMNVSTLELGDSALYLCASSSDLGGGTEAFFGQGTRLTVV.

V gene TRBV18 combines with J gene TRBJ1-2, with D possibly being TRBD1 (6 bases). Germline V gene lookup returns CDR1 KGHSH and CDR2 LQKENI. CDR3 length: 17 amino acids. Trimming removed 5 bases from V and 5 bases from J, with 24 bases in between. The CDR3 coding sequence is TGTGCCAGCTCAGCCTATGCCCGGGCGGCAGGGGAGTATGGCTACACCTTC. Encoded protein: CASSAYARAAGEYGYTF.

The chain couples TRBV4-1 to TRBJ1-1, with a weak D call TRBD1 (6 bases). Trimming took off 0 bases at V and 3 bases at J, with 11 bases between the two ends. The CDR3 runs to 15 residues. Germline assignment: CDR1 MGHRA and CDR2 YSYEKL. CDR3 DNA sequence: TGCGCCAGCAGCCAAGACACAGGGACCGACACTGAAGCTTTCTTT. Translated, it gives CASSQDTGTDTEAFF.

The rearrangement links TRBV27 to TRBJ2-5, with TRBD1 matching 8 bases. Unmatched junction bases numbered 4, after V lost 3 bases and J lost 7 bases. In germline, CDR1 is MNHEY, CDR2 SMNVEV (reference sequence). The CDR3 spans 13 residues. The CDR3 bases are TGTGCCAGCAGTTTGACAGGGGAGAGGACCCAGTACTTC. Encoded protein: CASSLTGERTQYF.

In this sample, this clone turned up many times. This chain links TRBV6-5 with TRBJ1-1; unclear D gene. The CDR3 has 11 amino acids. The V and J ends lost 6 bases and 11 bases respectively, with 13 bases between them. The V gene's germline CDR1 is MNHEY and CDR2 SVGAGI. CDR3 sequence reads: CASRRPPGAFF. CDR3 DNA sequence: TGTGCCAGCAGAAGACCCCCGGGGGCTTTCTTT.

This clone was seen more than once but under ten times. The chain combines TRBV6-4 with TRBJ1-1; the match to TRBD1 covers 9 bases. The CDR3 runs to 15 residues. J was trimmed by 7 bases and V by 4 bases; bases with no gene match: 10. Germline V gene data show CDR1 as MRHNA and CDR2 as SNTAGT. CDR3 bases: TGTGCCAGCAGTGGGGGACAGGGCAGTAGGGGTGAAGCTTTCTTT. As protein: CASSGGQGSRGEAFF.

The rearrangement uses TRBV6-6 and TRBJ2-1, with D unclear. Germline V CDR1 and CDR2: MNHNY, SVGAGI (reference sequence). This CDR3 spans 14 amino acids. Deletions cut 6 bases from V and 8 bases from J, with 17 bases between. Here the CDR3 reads CASSLPSSLDEQFF. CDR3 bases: TGTGCCAGCAGCCTACCGTCTAGTTTGGATGAGCAGTTCTTC.

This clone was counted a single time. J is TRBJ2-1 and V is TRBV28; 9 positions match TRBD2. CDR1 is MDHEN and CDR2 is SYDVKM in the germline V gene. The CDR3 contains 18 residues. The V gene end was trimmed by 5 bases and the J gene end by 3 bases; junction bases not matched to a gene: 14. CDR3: CASSAILGGAGGYNEQFF. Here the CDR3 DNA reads TGTGCCAGCAGTGCCATCCTAGGGGGAGCGGGAGGCTACAATGAGCAGTTCTTC.

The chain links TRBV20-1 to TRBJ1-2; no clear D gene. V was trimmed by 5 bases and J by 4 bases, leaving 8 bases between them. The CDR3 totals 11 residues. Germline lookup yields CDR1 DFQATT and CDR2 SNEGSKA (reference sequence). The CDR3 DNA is TGCAGTGCTCTGTATTCCTATGGCTACACCTTC. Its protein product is CSALYSYGYTF.

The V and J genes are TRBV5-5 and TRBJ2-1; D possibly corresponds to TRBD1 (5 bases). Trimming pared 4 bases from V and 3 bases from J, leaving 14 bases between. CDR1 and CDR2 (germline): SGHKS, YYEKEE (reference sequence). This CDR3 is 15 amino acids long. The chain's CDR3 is CASSPYLRDYNEQFF. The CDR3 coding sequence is TGTGCCAGCAGCCCCTACCTCAGGGACTACAATGAGCAGTTCTTC.

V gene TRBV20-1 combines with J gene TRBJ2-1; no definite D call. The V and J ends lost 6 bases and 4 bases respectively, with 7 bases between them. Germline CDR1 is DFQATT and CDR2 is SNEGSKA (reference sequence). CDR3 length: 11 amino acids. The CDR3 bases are TGCAGTGCCACTAAATACAATGAGCAGTTCTTC. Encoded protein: CSATKYNEQFF.

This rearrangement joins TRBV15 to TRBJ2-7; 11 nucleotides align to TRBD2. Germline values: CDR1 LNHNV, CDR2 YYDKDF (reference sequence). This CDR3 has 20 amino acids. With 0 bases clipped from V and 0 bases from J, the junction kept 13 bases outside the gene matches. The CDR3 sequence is CATSRDWTSGPRNFSYEQYF. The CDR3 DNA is TGTGCCACCAGCAGAGATTGGACTAGCGGGCCCCGTAATTTCTCCTACGAGCAGTACTTC.

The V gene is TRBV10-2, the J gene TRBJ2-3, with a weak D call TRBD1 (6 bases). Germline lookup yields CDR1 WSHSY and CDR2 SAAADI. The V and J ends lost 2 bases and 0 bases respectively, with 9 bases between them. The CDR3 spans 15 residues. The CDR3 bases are TGCGCCAGCAGTGAGAAGGACAGCAGCACAGATACGCAGTATTTT. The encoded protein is CASSEKDSSTDTQYF.